What follows are 16 T cell receptor beta chains derived from one specimen sequenced in a study of CD8 T cells in ankylosing spondylitis. Findings and caveats of the study: A motif in TCR beta, a set of eight highly homologous variants, appeared characteristic of ankylosing spondylitis blood.

Each CDR3 protein gets one entry after TCRdb re-called the 5' RACE reads with MiXCR. The sample has roughly 220,000 distinct CDR3 sequences, 18% seen once; the top ten hold more than 40%. These receptors have no known antigen. Sequencing input: blood, either unsorted or a sorted T cell fraction (not recorded which). The receptor source for this set is a male donor with ankylosing spondylitis.

V usage is TRBV6-1 and J usage is TRBJ2-5; 11 positions match TRBD1. J gave up 5 bases and V 8 bases, and 10 bases lay outside the gene matches. Germline values: CDR1 MNHNS, CDR2 SASEGT. CDR3 length: 15 residues. The CDR3 DNA reads TGTGCCAGCCGACGGACGGACAGGGGGCACGAGACCCAGTACTTC. Its protein product is CASRRTDRGHETQYF.

This clonotype appeared a few times. V is TRBV20-1 and J is TRBJ1-1; 8 nucleotides match TRBD1. The germline gives CDR1 DFQATT, CDR2 SNEGSKA (reference sequence). Trimming at V came to 6 bases and at J to 4 bases, leaving 13 bases not matched to a gene. This CDR3 contains 15 residues. CDR3 bases: TGCAGTGCGAGGCCCCAGGGGGCGCTCGGCACTGAAGCTTTCTTT. Its protein is CSARPQGALGTEAFF.

This clonotype was observed a handful of times. The V gene is TRBV12-3 or TRBV12-4, the J gene TRBJ1-1; possible D gene TRBD1, 5 bases. CDR3 size: 14 residues. The V end lost 5 bases, the J end lost 1 base, and 11 bases lay between the germline ends. The CDR3 coding sequence is TGTGCCAGCAGTAGGAGGGACGAGAACACTGAAGCTTTCTTT. It yields the protein CASSRRDENTEAFF.

The table lists this clonotype with a few counts. The chain joins TRBV5-4 to TRBJ2-2; weak D call: TRBD1 (6 bases). Germline assignment: CDR1 SGHNT and CDR2 YYREEE (reference sequence). V lost 4 bases to trimming and J lost 1 base, with 11 bases between them. This CDR3 contains 15 residues. CDR3: CASSDGTMNTGELFF. In DNA, the CDR3 is TGTGCCAGCAGCGACGGGACAATGAACACCGGGGAGCTGTTTTTT.

The chain is built from TRBV6-2 or TRBV6-3 and TRBJ2-6; D gene unclear. This CDR3 is built from 14 residues. The V end was cut by 6 bases, the J end by 2 bases, with 8 bases between. Germline CDR1 and CDR2: MNHEY and SVGEGT. The CDR3 bases are TGTGCCAGCAGCCCTCCAACTGGGGCCAACGTCCTGACTTTC. This codes for CASSPPTGANVLTF.

This clonotype was observed a handful of times. This chain uses TRBV29-1 with TRBJ1-2, with TRBD1 identical over 9 bases. CDR1 and CDR2 (germline): SQVTM, ANQGSEA. Trimming took 3 bases from V and 0 from J; bases not matched to a gene: 8. This CDR3 has 16 residues. The CDR3 here is CSVDEEGQGANYGYTF. Written as DNA, the CDR3 is TGCAGCGTTGACGAGGAGGGACAGGGCGCTAACTATGGCTACACCTTC.

This clonotype was found a few times. The V and J genes are TRBV4-1 and TRBJ2-2, with D possibly called TRBD1 or TRBD2 (5 bases each). Between the trimmed V and J ends, which lost 1 base and 6 bases, there was a span of 15 bases. Germline-derived CDR1 and CDR2 are MGHRA and YSYEKL. This CDR3 is built from 16 residues. CDR3 residues: CASSQGGVRVAGELFF. CDR3 DNA: TGCGCCAGCAGCCAAGGAGGGGTTCGTGTCGCCGGGGAGCTGTTTTTT.

The chain links TRBV7-2 to TRBJ2-6, with D unclear. V gave up 1 base and J gave up 4 bases, with 8 bases separating them. There are 15 residues in the CDR3. Germline CDR1 reads SGHTA; CDR2 reads FQGNSA. The CDR3 sequence: CASSLDGSGANVLTF. CDR3 nucleotide sequence: TGTGCCAGCAGCTTAGACGGATCAGGGGCCAACGTCCTGACTTTC.

The chain joins TRBV3-1 to TRBJ2-2; D remains ambiguous. The CDR3 sequence is 14 residues long. Germline values: CDR1 LGHDT, CDR2 YNNKEL (reference sequence). The ends were cut back, 4 bases at V and 6 bases at J, with 12 bases in the middle. The CDR3 is CASSPDSSPGELFF. CDR3 coding DNA: TGTGCCAGCAGCCCCGACTCGTCCCCCGGGGAGCTGTTTTTT. Filled out from reference TRBV3-1 and TRBJ2-2, the complete variable domain reads DTAVSQTPKYLVTQMGNDKSIKCEQNLGHDTMYWYKQDSKKFLKIMFSYNNKELIINETVPNRFSPKSPDKAHLNLHINSLELGDSAVYFCASSPDSSPGELFFGEGSRLTVL.

The gene calls are TRBV5-1 and TRBJ2-5; 12 bases are shared with TRBD2. CDR3 size: 16 residues. Germline-derived CDR1 and CDR2 are SGHRS and YFSETQ. V trimming: 0 bases; J trimming: 4 bases; junction bases outside the gene matches: 4. CDR3 nucleotides: TGCGCCAGCAGCTTGGCGGCTAGCGGGGGGGCAGAGACCCAGTACTTC. Its protein is CASSLAASGGAETQYF. Using reference TRBV5-1 and TRBJ2-5 for the parts outside the CDR3, the full variable domain is KAGVTQTPRYLIKTRGQQVTLSCSPISGHRSVSWYQQTPGQGLQFLFEYFSETQRNKGNFPGRFSGRQFSNSRSEMNVSTLELGDSALYLCASSLAASGGAETQYFGPGTRLLVL.

This clonotype occurred many times. This chain uses TRBV13 with TRBJ2-7, with no clear D. The CDR3 is 14 residues long. CDR1 PRHDT and CDR2 FYEKMQ come from the germline V gene (reference sequence). The V end was cut by 0 bases, the J end by 6 bases, with 12 bases between. The DNA for the CDR3 is TGTGCCAGCAGCTTAGGACAGCCCTACTCCGAGCAGTACTTC. Its translation: CASSLGQPYSEQYF.

This clonotype was found a few times. This chain joins TRBV29-1 and TRBJ2-7; TRBD1 aligns across 7 bases. With 2 bases clipped from V and 0 bases from J, the junction kept 1 base outside the gene matches. This CDR3 has 13 residues. Germline lookup yields CDR1 SQVTM and CDR2 ANQGSEA. This CDR3 is CSVEWDSSYEQYF. CDR3 coding DNA: TGCAGCGTTGAATGGGACAGCTCCTACGAGCAGTACTTC.

This chain links TRBV10-3 with TRBJ1-1; 12 bases match TRBD1. Germline values: CDR1 ENHRY, CDR2 SYGVKD. J lost 6 bases, V lost 3 bases, and 5 bases had no gene match. CDR3 length: 15 residues. DNA for the CDR3: TGTGCCATCAGTGACCCGGGACAGGGGGCCTCTGAAGCTTTCTTT. It yields the protein CAISDPGQGASEAFF.

This clonotype was counted between two and nine times. This chain links TRBV7-2 with TRBJ2-1; TRBD2 matches 12 bases. The germline CDR1 and CDR2 sequences are SGHTA and FQGNSA. The J segment lost 8 bases and the V segment lost 5 bases, leaving 7 bases of the junction unmatched. The CDR3 loop spans 15 amino acids. CDR3 DNA: TGTGCCAGCAGCGATGATCTAGCGGGAGGGGATGAGCAGTTCTTC. It codes for CASSDDLAGGDEQFF.

This clonotype was counted between two and nine times. This rearrangement joins TRBV9 to TRBJ2-2; the D is unclear. Trimming removed 4 bases from V and 6 bases from J, with 7 bases in between. The CDR3 sequence is 12 residues long. Germline CDR1 is SGDLS and CDR2 is YYNGEE. CDR3 in amino acids: CASSPGAGELFF. In DNA, the CDR3 is TGTGCCAGCAGCCCCGGAGCCGGGGAGCTGTTTTTT.

This chain connects TRBV7-9 to TRBJ2-2; possibly TRBD2 for D (5 bases). The CDR3 is made up of 15 amino acids. Trimming took off 4 bases at V and 7 bases at J, with 16 bases between the two ends. Germline CDR1 SEHNR, CDR2 FQNEAQ (reference sequence). This CDR3 is CASSSTPGVGGELFF. CDR3 coding DNA: TGTGCCAGCAGCTCCACCCCCGGGGTGGGCGGGGAGCTGTTTTTT.